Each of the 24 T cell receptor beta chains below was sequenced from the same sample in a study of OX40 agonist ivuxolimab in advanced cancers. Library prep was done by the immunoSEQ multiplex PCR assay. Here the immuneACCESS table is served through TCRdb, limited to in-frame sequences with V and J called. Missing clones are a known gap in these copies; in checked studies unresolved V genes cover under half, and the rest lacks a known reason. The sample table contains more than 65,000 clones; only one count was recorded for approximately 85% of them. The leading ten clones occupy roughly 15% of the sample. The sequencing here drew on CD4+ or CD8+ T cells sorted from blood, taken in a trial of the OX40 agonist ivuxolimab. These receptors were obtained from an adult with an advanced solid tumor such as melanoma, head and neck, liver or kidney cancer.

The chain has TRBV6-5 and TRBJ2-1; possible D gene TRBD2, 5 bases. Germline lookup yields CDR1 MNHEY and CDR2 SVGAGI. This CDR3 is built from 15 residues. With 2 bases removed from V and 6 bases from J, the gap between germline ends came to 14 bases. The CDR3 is CASSYTPLASNEQFF. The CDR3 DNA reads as TGTGCCAGCAGTTACACCCCCTTAGCGAGCAATGAGCAGTTCTTC.

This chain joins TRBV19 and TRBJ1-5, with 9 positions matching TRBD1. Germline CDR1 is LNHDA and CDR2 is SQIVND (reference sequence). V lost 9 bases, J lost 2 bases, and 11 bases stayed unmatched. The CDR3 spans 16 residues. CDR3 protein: CASKLTGGGGNQPQHF. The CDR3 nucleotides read TGTGCCAGCAAATTGACAGGGGGAGGGGGCAATCAGCCCCAGCATTTT.

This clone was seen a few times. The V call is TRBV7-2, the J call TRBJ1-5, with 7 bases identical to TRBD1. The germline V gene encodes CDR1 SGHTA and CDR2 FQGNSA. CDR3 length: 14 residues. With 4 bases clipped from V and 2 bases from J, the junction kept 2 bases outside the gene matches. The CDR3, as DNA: TGTGCCAGCAGCTACAGGGGAGGCAATCAGCCCCAGCATTTT. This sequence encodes CASSYRGGNQPQHF.

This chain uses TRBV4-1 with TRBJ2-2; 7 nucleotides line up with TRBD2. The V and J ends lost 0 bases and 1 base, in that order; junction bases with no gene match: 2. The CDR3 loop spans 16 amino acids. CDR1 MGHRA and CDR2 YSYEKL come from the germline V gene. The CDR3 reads CASSQERGGNTGELFF. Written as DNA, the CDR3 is TGCGCCAGCAGCCAAGAGCGCGGGGGGAACACCGGGGAGCTGTTTTTT.

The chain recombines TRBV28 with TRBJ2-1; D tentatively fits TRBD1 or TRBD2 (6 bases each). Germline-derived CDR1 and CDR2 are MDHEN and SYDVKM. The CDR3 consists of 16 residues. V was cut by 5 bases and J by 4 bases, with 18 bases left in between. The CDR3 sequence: CASSTFGGGFYNEQFF. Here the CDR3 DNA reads TGTGCCAGCAGTACCTTCGGGGGCGGCTTTTACAATGAGCAGTTCTTC.

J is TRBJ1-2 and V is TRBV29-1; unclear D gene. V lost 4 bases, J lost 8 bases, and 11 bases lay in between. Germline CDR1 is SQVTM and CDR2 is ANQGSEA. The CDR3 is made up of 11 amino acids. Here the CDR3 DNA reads TGCAGCGTTGGGCAAGTAGGGGGCTACACCTTC. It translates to CSVGQVGGYTF.

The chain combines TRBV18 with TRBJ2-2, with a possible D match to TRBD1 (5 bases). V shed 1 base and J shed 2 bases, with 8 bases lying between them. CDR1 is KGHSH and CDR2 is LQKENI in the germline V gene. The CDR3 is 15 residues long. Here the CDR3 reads CASSPQGYNTGELFF. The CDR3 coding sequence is TGTGCCAGCTCACCACAGGGGTATAACACCGGGGAGCTGTTTTTT.

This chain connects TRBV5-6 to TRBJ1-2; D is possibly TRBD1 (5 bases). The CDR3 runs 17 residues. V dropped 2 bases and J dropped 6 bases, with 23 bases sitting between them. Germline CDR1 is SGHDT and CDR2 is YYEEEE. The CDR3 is CASSLGVGLAFPNGYTF. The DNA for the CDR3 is TGTGCCAGCAGCTTAGGGGTAGGCCTTGCCTTCCCCAATGGCTACACCTTC.

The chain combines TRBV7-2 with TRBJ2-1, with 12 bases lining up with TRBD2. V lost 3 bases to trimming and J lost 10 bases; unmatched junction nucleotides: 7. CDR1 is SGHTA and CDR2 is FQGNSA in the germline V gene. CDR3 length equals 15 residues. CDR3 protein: CASSLTSGSLGEQFF. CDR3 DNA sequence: TGTGCCAGCAGCTTGACTAGCGGGAGCTTGGGGGAGCAGTTCTTC.

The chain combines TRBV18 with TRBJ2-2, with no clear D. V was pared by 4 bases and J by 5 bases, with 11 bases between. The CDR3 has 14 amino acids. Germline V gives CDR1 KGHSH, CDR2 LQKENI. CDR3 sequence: CASSRPAMTGELFF. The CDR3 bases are TGTGCCAGCTCACGGCCCGCTATGACCGGGGAGCTGTTTTTT.

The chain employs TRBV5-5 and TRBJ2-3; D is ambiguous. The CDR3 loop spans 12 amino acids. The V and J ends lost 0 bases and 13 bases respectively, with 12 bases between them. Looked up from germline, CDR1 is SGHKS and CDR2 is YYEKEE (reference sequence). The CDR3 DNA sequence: TGTGCCAGCAGCTTGGAAGTGATCCGAGAGTATTTT. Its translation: CASSLEVIREYF.

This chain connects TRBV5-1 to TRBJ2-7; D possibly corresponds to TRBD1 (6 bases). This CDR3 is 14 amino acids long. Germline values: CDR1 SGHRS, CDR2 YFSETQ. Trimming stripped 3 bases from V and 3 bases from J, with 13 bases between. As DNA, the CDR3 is TGCGCCAGCAGCTCCGGGACATCCAACTACGAGCAGTACTTC. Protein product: CASSSGTSNYEQYF.

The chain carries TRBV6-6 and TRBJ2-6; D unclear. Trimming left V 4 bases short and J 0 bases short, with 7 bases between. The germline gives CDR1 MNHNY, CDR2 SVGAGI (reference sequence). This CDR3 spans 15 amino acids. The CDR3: CASSLVTSGANVLTF. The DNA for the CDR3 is TGTGCCAGCAGTTTAGTTACCTCTGGGGCCAACGTCCTGACTTTC.

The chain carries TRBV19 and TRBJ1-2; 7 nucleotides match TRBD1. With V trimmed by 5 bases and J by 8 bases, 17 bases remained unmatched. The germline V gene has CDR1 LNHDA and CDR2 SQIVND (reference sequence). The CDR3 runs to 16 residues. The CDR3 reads CASSPPPAGGLPGYTF. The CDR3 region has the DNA TGTGCCAGTAGTCCTCCCCCGGCAGGGGGGTTACCAGGCTACACCTTC.

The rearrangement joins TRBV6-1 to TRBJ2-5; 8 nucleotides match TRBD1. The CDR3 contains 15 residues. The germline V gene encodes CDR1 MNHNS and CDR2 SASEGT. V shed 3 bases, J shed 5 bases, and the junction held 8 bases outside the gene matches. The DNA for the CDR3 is TGTGCCAGCAGTGACGGTGGACAGGGTCTTGAGACCCAGTACTTC. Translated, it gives CASSDGGQGLETQYF.

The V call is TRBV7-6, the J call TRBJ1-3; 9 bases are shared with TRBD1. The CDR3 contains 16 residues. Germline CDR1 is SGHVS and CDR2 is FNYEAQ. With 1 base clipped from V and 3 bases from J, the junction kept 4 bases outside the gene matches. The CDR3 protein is CASSLEQGAFGNTIYF. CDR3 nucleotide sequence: TGTGCCAGCAGCTTAGAACAGGGGGCATTTGGAAACACCATATATTTT. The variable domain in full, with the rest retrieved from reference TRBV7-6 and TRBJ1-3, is GAGVSQSPRYKVTKRGQDVALRCDPISGHVSLYWYRQALGQGPEFLTYFNYEAQQDKSGLPNDRFSAERPEGSISTLTIQRTEQRDSAMYRCASSLEQGAFGNTIYFGEGSWLTVV.

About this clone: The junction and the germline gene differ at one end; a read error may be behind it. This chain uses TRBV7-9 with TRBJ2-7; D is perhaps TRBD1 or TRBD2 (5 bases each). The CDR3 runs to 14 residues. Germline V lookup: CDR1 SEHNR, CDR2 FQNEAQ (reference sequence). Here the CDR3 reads CASSFRDHSYEQYF. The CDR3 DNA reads TGCGCCAGCAGCTTCAGGGACCACTCCTACGAGCAGTACTTC.

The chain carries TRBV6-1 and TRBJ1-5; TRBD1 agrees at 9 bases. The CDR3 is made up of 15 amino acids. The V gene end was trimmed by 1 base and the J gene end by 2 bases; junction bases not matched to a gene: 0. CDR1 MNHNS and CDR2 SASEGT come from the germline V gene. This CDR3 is CASSEGDRGNQPQHF. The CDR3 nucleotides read TGTGCCAGCAGTGAAGGGGACAGGGGCAATCAGCCCCAGCATTTT.

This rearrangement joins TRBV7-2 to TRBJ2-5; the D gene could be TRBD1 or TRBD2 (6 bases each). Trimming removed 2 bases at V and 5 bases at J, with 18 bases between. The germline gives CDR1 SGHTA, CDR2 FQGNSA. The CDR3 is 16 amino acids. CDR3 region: CASSLTPNGGRETQYF. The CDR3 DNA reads TGTGCCAGCAGCTTAACTCCGAACGGGGGCAGGGAGACCCAGTACTTC.

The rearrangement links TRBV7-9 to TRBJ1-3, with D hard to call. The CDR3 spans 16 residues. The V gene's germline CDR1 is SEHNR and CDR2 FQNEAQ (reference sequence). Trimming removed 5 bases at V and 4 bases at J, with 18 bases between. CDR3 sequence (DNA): TGTGCCAGCAGCCAAGATCTGGCGTCACGGGGAAACACCATATATTTT. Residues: CASSQDLASRGNTIYF.

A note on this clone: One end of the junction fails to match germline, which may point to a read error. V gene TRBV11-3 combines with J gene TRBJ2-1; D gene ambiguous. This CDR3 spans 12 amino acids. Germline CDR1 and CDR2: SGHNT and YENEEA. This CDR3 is CASSLGRYEQFF. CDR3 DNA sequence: TGTGCCAGCAGTTTAGGACGGTATGAGCAGTTCTTC. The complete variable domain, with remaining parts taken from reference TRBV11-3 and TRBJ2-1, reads EAGVVQSPRYKIIEKKQPVAFWCNPISGHNTLYWYLQNLGQGPELLIRYENEEAVDDSQLPKDRFSAERLKGVDSTLKIQPAELGDSAVYLCASSLGRYEQFFGPGTRLTVL.

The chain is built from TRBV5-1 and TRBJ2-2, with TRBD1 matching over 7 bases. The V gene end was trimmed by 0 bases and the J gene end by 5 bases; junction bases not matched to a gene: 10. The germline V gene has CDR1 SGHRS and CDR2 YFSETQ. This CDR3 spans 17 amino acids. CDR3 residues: CASSLDPRQGHTGELFF. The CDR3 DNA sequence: TGCGCCAGCAGCTTGGATCCGAGACAGGGTCATACCGGGGAGCTGTTTTTT.

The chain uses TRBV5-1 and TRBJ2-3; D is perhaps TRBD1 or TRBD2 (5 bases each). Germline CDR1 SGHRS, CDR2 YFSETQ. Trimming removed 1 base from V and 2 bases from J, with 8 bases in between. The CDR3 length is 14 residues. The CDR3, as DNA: TGCGCCAGCAGCTTGCAGGGAGACACAGATACGCAGTATTTT. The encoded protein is CASSLQGDTDTQYF. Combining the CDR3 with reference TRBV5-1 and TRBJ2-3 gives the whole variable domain KAGVTQTPRYLIKTRGQQVTLSCSPISGHRSVSWYQQTPGQGLQFLFEYFSETQRNKGNFPGRFSGRQFSNSRSEMNVSTLELGDSALYLCASSLQGDTDTQYFGPGTRLTVL.

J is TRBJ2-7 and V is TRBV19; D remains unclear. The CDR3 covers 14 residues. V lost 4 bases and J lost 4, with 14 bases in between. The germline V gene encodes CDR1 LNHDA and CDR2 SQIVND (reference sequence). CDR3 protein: CASSRVASSYEQYF. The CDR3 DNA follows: TGTGCCAGTAGTAGGGTGGCATCGTCTTACGAGCAGTACTTC.